This TCR beta chain was captured in a study of blood T cells in healthy people across ages. CDR3 length: 16 amino acids. Trimming cost V 2 bases and J 2 bases, with 13 bases left between them. Germline loops: CDR1 MNHEY, CDR2 SMNVEV (reference sequence). A second PCR, run for about 6 to 11 cycles, used a sample-barcoded 5' primer plus a J-beta primer mix. Every sample returned 3 million or more CDR3-containing paired-end reads. TCRdb recomputed calls from the 5' RACE reads with MiXCR, one row per CDR3 protein. The table lists around 1,100,000 distinct CDR3 sequences, about two fifths of them singletons, with about an eighth in the top ten. Investigators took about 9.4 milliliters of peripheral blood from every donor. Researchers isolated at least 6 million PBMCs per sample. This clonotype has only a few counts.

The TCR sequence derives from a man aged 18 to 29 in good health. The rearrangement joins TRBV27 to TRBJ1-5; D is unclear. The sample taken for sequencing was blood. The CDR3 reads CASSLGPPGRNQPQHF. The CDR3 DNA follows: TGTGCCAGCAGTTTAGGGCCACCTGGGCGCAATCAGCCCCAGCATTTT.